This T cell receptor (beta chain) was identified in a study of OX40 agonist ivuxolimab in advanced cancers. General observations from the study: In the expanded peripheral T cells, antigen specificity was never determined.

Profiling relied on immunoSEQ multiplex PCR, and the TCRdb table lists in-frame clones only, not all of them. The sample has some 20,000 clones, roughly 82% seen once; the top ten hold approximately 3%. This CDR3 spans 12 amino acids. Germline lookup yields CDR1 SEHNR and CDR2 FQNEAQ (reference sequence). Trimming shortened V by 3 bases and J by 0 bases, and 1 base separated the two germline ends. Notes on this clone: Its antigen is not identified.

The sequence was collected from an adult with an advanced solid tumor such as melanoma, head and neck, liver or kidney cancer. The chain links TRBV7-9 to TRBJ2-3; D is unclear. Sequencing used CD4+ or CD8+ T cells sorted from blood, obtained in a trial of the OX40 agonist ivuxolimab. CDR3 protein: CASSFSTDTQYF. The CDR3 DNA follows: TGTGCCAGCAGCTTCAGCACAGATACGCAGTATTTT.